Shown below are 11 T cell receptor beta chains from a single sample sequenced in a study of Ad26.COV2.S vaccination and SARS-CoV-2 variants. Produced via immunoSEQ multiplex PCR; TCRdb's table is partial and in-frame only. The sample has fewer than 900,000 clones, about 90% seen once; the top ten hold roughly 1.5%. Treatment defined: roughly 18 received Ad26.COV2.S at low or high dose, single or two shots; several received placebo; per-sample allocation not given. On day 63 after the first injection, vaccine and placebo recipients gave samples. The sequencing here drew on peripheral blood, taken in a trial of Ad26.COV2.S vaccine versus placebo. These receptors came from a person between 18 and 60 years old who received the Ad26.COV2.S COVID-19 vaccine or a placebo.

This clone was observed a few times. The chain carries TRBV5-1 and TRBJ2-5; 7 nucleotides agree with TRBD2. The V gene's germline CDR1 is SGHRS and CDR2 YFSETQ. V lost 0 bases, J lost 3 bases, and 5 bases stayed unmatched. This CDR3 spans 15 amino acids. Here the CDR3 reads CASSLVAGAEETQYF. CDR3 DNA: TGCGCCAGCAGCTTGGTGGCGGGAGCTGAAGAGACCCAGTACTTC.

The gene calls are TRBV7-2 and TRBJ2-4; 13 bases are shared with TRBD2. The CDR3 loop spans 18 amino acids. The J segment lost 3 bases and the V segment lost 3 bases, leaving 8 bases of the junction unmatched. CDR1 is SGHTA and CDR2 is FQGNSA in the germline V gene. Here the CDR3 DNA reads TGTGCCAGCAGCTTCACTAGCGGGGGGGCCGGTGTCAAAAACATTCAGTACTTC. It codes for CASSFTSGGAGVKNIQYF. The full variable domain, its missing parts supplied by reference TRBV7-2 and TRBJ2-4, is GAGVSQSPSNKVTEKGKDVELRCDPISGHTALYWYRQSLGQGLEFLIYFQGNSAPDKSGLPSDRFSAERTGGSVSTLTIQRTQQEDSAVYLCASSFTSGGAGVKNIQYFGAGTRLSVL.

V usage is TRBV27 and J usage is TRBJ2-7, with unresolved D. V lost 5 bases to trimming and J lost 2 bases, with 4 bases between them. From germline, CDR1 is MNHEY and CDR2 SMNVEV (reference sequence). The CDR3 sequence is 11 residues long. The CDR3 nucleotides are TGTGCCAGCAGTGGCCCCTACGAGCAGTACTTC. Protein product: CASSGPYEQYF.

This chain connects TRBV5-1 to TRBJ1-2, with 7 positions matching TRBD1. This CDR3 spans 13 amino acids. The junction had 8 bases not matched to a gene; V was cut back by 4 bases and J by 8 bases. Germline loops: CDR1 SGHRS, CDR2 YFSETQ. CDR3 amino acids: CASSPSTGWGYTF. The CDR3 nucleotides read TGCGCCAGCAGCCCTTCGACAGGGTGGGGCTACACCTTC.

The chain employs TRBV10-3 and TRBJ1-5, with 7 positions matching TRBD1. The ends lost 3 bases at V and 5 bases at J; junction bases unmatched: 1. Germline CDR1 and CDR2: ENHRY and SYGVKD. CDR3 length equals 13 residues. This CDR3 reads CAISETGDQPQHF. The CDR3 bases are TGTGCCATCAGTGAAACAGGGGATCAGCCCCAGCATTTT.

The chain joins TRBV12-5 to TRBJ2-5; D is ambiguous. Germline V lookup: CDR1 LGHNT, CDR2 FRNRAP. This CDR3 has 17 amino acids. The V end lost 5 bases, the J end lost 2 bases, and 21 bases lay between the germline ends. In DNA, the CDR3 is TGTGCTAGTGGTACACCCGAGGACGGAAGGCTGCAAGAGACCCAGTACTTC. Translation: CASGTPEDGRLQETQYF.

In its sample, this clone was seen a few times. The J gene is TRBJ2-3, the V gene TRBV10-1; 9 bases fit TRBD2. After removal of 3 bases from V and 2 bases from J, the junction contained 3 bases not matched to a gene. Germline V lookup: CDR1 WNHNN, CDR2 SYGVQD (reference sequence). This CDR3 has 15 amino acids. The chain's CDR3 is CASSDLAGTTDTQYF. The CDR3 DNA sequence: TGCGCCAGCAGTGACCTAGCGGGGACCACAGATACGCAGTATTTT.

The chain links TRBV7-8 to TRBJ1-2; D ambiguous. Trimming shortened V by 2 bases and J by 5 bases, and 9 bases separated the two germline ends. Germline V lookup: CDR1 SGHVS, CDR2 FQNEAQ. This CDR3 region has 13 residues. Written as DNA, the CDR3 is TGTGCCAGCAGCTTATACTCCGCTTATGGCTACACCTTC. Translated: CASSLYSAYGYTF.

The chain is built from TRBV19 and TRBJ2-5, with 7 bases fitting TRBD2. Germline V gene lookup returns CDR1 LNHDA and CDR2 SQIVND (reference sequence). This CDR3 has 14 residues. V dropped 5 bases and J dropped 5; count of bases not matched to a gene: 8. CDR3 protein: CASSGGGAGETQYF. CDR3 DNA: TGTGCCAGTAGTGGGGGAGGGGCAGGCGAGACCCAGTACTTC.

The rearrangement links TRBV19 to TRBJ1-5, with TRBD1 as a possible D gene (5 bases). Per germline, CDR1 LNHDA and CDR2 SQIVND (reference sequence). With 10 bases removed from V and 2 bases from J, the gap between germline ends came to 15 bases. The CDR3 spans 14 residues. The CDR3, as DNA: TGTGCCACCCACCCGGGGGGTCGCAATCAGCCCCAGCATTTT. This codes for CATHPGGRNQPQHF.

DNA for the CDR3: TGTGCCAGCAGCTTAGAAGGATTTCCAGAAGCTTTCTTT. Translation: CASSLEGFPEAFF. The chain links TRBV4-2 to TRBJ1-1, with unresolved D. Germline V CDR1 and CDR2: LGHNA, YNFKEQ. The germline V and J ends were trimmed by 5 bases and 8 bases, with 15 bases remaining between them. The CDR3 length is 13 residues.